The clone carrying this T cell receptor (beta chain) was found many times. Its target is unknown. This sample is part of a study of T cells in Graves' hyperthyroidism and ophthalmopathy. The study's findings and limits: Ophthalmopathy was predicted by the model a median of approximately six months ahead of onset.

The source material, RNA transcripts, was used to amplify TCR beta CDR3 regions. The HTBI primer set served for first-round RT-PCR of the TCR CDR3. MiXCR, applied by TCRdb to the multiplex PCR reads, yields one record per CDR3 protein. The sample includes about 500,000 distinct CDR3 sequences, 15% to 20% seen only once; the top ten take 29%. In germline, CDR1 is SNHLY, CDR2 FYNNEI. The ends lost 9 bases at V and 6 bases at J; junction bases unmatched: 12. This CDR3 region has 15 residues. This clonotype was obtained from a woman aged 30 to 39 with Graves' ophthalmopathy. Sequencing was carried out using blood. The chain uses TRBV2 and TRBJ2-1; 9 bases map to TRBD2. The CDR3 loop reads CASIQGTSYFNEQFF. The CDR3, as DNA: TGTGCCAGTATCCAAGGGACTAGCTACTTCAATGAGCAGTTCTTC.